The 21 T cell receptor beta chains given below trace back to one sample, sequenced in a study of T cell responses to AZD1222 COVID-19 vaccine. Generated by immunoSEQ multiplex PCR, the TCRdb table keeps only in-frame clones and is missing some. The sample contains over 140,000 clones, roughly 92% of which appear only once. The material sequenced was peripheral blood, taken on day 0 of AZD1222 vaccination. The receptors stem from an adult in good health.

The chain links TRBV9 to TRBJ2-7, with D uncertain. In germline, CDR1 is SGDLS, CDR2 YYNGEE. The V and J ends lost 0 bases and 6 bases respectively, with 4 bases between them. The CDR3 covers 11 residues. CDR3 in DNA: TGTGCCAGCAGCGTAGGTTCCGAGCAGTACTTC. Its protein product is CASSVGSEQYF. Together with reference TRBV9 and TRBJ2-7, the CDR3 gives the full variable domain: DSGVTQTPKHLITATGQRVTLRCSPRSGDLSVYWYQQSLDQGLQFLIQYYNGEERAKGNILERFSAQQFPDLHSELNLSSLELGDSALYFCASSVGSEQYFGPGTRLTVT.

The chain joins TRBV3-1 (or the pseudogene TRBV3-2) to TRBJ2-1; 10 bases agree with TRBD1. The CDR3 sequence is 15 residues long. Germline V gene data show CDR1 as LGHDT and CDR2 as YNNKEL (reference sequence). V trimming: 4 bases; J trimming: 4 bases; junction bases outside the gene matches: 4. The CDR3 reads CASSLGQGRYNEQFF. The CDR3, as DNA: TGTGCCAGCAGCCTGGGACAGGGGAGGTACAATGAGCAGTTCTTC.

This clone was seen only a few times. The J gene is TRBJ1-2, the V gene TRBV28; D unclear. The CDR3 length is 15 residues. Germline V lookup: CDR1 MDHEN, CDR2 SYDVKM. The V and J ends lost 4 bases and 5 bases respectively, with 17 bases between them. Here the CDR3 DNA reads TGTGCCAGCAGTTCCCCCGGGCAGGAGAGATATGGCTACACCTTC. Translation gives CASSSPGQERYGYTF.

This chain connects TRBV28 to TRBJ2-7; 10 bases match TRBD2. With V trimmed by 5 bases and J by 2 bases, 6 bases remained unmatched. Germline CDR1 and CDR2: MDHEN and SYDVKM. The CDR3 is 15 residues long. In DNA form, the CDR3 reads TGTGCCAGCAGTAGCTGGACTAGCGGAGCCTACGAGCAGTACTTC. This codes for CASSSWTSGAYEQYF.

This sequence joins TRBV5-1 and TRBJ2-1; weak D call: TRBD1 (6 bases). Trimming stripped 4 bases from V and 5 bases from J, with 10 bases between. The CDR3 is 13 residues long. Germline CDR1 and CDR2: SGHRS and YFSETQ. The DNA for the CDR3 is TGCGCCAGCAGCACGGACAGACACAATGAGCAGTTCTTC. This translates into CASSTDRHNEQFF.

The chain recombines TRBV27 with TRBJ1-2, with 8 positions matching TRBD1. Per germline, CDR1 MNHEY and CDR2 SMNVEV (reference sequence). This CDR3 spans 14 amino acids. The ends lost 2 bases at V and 7 bases at J; junction bases unmatched: 6. The CDR3 sequence is CASSLRIGQGGYTF. The CDR3 region has the DNA TGTGCCAGCAGTTTACGCATTGGACAGGGTGGCTACACCTTC.

The V and J genes are TRBV2 and TRBJ1-2, with D tentatively TRBD1 (6 bases). CDR3 length equals 13 residues. Trimming took 7 bases from V and 5 from J, leaving 14 bases between them. The V gene's germline CDR1 is SNHLY and CDR2 FYNNEI. In nucleotides, the CDR3 is TGTGCCAGCAATCAACAGGGATCGTATGGCTACACCTTC. It codes for CASNQQGSYGYTF.

The chain links TRBV25-1 to TRBJ1-1; the D gene is possibly TRBD1 (5 bases). CDR1 is MGHDK, CDR2 SYGVNS, per germline. Trimming removed 4 bases at V and 4 bases at J, with 16 bases between. The CDR3 loop spans 15 amino acids. CDR3 in amino acids: CASSASLGPITEAFF. CDR3 coding DNA: TGTGCCAGCAGTGCCTCTCTGGGACCGATCACTGAAGCTTTCTTT.

The chain uses TRBV29-1 and TRBJ2-3; TRBD2 matches 12 bases. The V and J ends lost 7 bases and 4 bases, in that order; junction bases with no gene match: 9. The CDR3 covers 15 residues. Germline lookup yields CDR1 SQVTM and CDR2 ANQGSEA. The CDR3 coding sequence is TGCAGCGGGCTAACTAGCGGGAGGTCCCCAGATACGCAGTATTTT. Residues: CSGLTSGRSPDTQYF.

This clone has a single count. The chain uses TRBV5-1 and TRBJ2-7, with D tentatively TRBD2 (6 bases). From germline, CDR1 is SGHRS and CDR2 YFSETQ. Trimming shortened V by 0 bases and J by 2 bases, and 12 bases separated the two germline ends. CDR3 size: 15 residues. Here the CDR3 reads CASSLDGTPAYEQYF. Here the CDR3 DNA reads TGCGCCAGCAGCTTGGACGGGACTCCTGCCTACGAGCAGTACTTC.

This chain links TRBV28 with TRBJ2-5, with D hard to call. Germline assignment: CDR1 MDHEN and CDR2 SYDVKM. This CDR3 contains 14 residues. The V and J ends lost 5 bases and 0 bases respectively, with 10 bases between them. CDR3 sequence (DNA): TGTGCCAGCAGTCCTTTTATGAACCAAGAGACCCAGTACTTC. This gives the protein CASSPFMNQETQYF.

The V gene is TRBV10-1, the J gene TRBJ1-3, with unresolved D. The germline V and J ends were trimmed by 9 bases and 0 bases, with 9 bases remaining between them. The length of the CDR3 is 13 residues. The germline CDR1 and CDR2 sequences are WNHNN and SYGVQD (reference sequence). In DNA, the CDR3 is TGCGCCAGTAGAGGAGGCTCTGGAAACACCATATATTTT. This translates into CASRGGSGNTIYF.

V is TRBV15 and J is TRBJ2-7, with D unclear. V dropped 1 base and J dropped 3 bases, with 4 bases sitting between them. Germline lookup yields CDR1 LNHNV and CDR2 YYDKDF (reference sequence). The CDR3 has 12 amino acids. In DNA, the CDR3 is TGTGCCACCAGCAGAGCAGGCTACGAGCAGTACTTC. Its protein product is CATSRAGYEQYF.

Only one count was recorded for this clone. V is TRBV5-4 and J is TRBJ1-3; D is possibly TRBD1 (5 bases). The V and J ends lost 2 bases and 3 bases respectively, with 12 bases between them. The CDR3 runs 15 residues. Looked up from germline, CDR1 is SGHNT and CDR2 is YYREEE (reference sequence). The CDR3 region has the DNA TGTGCCAGCAGCTTTGGGGGATTCGTTGGAAACACCATATATTTT. It is translated as CASSFGGFVGNTIYF.

The CDR3 protein is CASSFKELAGELMMYEQYF. CDR3 sequence (DNA): TGCGCCAGCAGCTTTAAGGAACTAGCGGGGGAACTTATGATGTACGAGCAGTACTTC. This sequence joins TRBV5-1 and TRBJ2-7; TRBD2 aligns across 11 bases. Germline V gene sequence: CDR1 SGHRS, CDR2 YFSETQ. V dropped 2 bases and J dropped 4; count of bases not matched to a gene: 17. There are 19 residues in the CDR3.

The chain is built from TRBV28 and TRBJ2-1; D uncertain. The CDR3 is 13 amino acids. Per the germline V gene, CDR1 is MDHEN and CDR2 is SYDVKM. Trimming left V 5 bases short and J 7 bases short, with 12 bases between. DNA for the CDR3: TGTGCCAGCAGTACGTACTACTTAAATGAGCAGTTCTTC. This sequence encodes CASSTYYLNEQFF.

The chain recombines TRBV5-8 with TRBJ2-7; D is unresolved. The CDR3 is 15 amino acids. CDR1 and CDR2 from the germline V gene are SGHTS and YDEGEE. V was trimmed by 1 base and J by 6 bases, leaving 17 bases between them. The CDR3 region is CASSLRRTAATEQYF. The DNA of the CDR3 is TGTGCCAGCAGCTTGCGCCGGACGGCCGCAACCGAGCAGTACTTC.

The chain recombines TRBV3-1 (or the pseudogene TRBV3-2) with TRBJ1-2, with D possibly TRBD1 on 6 matching bases. Trimming took off 2 bases at V and 3 bases at J, with 13 bases between the two ends. The CDR3 is made up of 15 amino acids. Germline CDR1 reads LGHDT; CDR2 reads YNNKEL (reference sequence). CDR3 sequence reads: CASSQWGAWDYGYTF. The CDR3 bases are TGTGCCAGCAGCCAATGGGGGGCGTGGGACTATGGCTACACCTTC.

V usage is TRBV19 and J usage is TRBJ1-5; 7 bases align to TRBD1. The CDR3 is 15 amino acids. After removal of 5 bases from V and 2 bases from J, the junction contained 6 bases not matched to a gene. The germline gives CDR1 LNHDA, CDR2 SQIVND (reference sequence). In DNA, the CDR3 is TGTGCCAGTAGTCCTAACGACAGGGGCAATCAGCCCCAGCATTTT. Residues: CASSPNDRGNQPQHF. Complete variable domain (other parts from reference TRBV19 and TRBJ1-5): DGGITQSPKYLFRKEGQNVTLSCEQNLNHDAMYWYRQDPGQGLRLIYYSQIVNDFQKGDIAEGYSVSREKKESFPLTVTSAQKNPTAFYLCASSPNDRGNQPQHFGDGTRLSIL.

The chain is built from TRBV6-6 and TRBJ1-1, with 7 bases lining up with TRBD1. This CDR3 contains 16 residues. The J segment lost 1 base and the V segment lost 1 base, leaving 6 bases of the junction unmatched. Germline V gene data show CDR1 as MNHNY and CDR2 as SVGAGI (reference sequence). DNA for the CDR3: TGTGCCAGCAGTTACTTACAGGGGCGGGAGAACACTGAAGCTTTCTTT. This encodes CASSYLQGRENTEAFF.

The chain uses TRBV10-3 and TRBJ2-3; a weak D match, TRBD1 (5 bases). Germline CDR1 reads ENHRY; CDR2 reads SYGVKD. The CDR3 consists of 14 residues. V lost 3 bases, J lost 2 bases, and 9 bases lay in between. The CDR3 here is CAISDSRDTDTQYF. CDR3 nucleotides: TGTGCCATCAGTGATTCCAGGGACACAGATACGCAGTATTTT.